Here is one T cell receptor (beta chain) with its context. Antigen: not known. The data derive from a study of T-cell reconstitution after alpha-beta-depleted transplantation in children. Study observations and caveats: The authors attributed T-cell counts and diversity one year after transplant mostly to newly produced T cells.

A library of TCRbeta sequences, prepared with unique molecular identifiers, was generated. From the PCR reads, TCRdb called clonotypes with MiXCR, one entry per CDR3 protein. The table has around 490,000 distinct CDR3 sequences, over 10% seen once; the top ten hold 14%. The input for sequencing was PBMCs, mostly from graft donor cells, taken 180 days after TCRalphabeta/CD19-depleted stem cell transplant. The sequence was collected from a female patient aged 2-10 years who had a stem cell transplant for aplastic anemia, so the T cells may come from the graft donor.

The CDR3 reads CASSPDRAGYTF. The DNA for the CDR3 is TGTGCCAGCTCACCGGACAGGGCTGGCTACACCTTC. V gene TRBV18 combines with J gene TRBJ1-2; the match to TRBD1 covers 8 bases. V lost 3 bases to trimming and J lost 7 bases; unmatched junction nucleotides: 1. Germline values: CDR1 KGHSH, CDR2 LQKENI. The CDR3 totals 12 residues.